This T cell receptor (beta chain) was sequenced for a study of naive and memory T cell subsets. An oligonucleotide containing a UMI was ligated to the 3' end of TCR cDNA. V was clipped by 4 bases and J by 2 bases, with 10 bases between them. The CDR3 is 13 residues long. The germline CDR1 and CDR2 sequences are SGHDT and YYEEEE. The SP2 primer and nested alpha and beta constant region primers amplified ligated cDNA in four rounds. TCRdb redid the calling of the 5' RACE reads with MiXCR, one entry per CDR3 protein. The sample yields about 48,000 distinct CDR3 sequences, around 4.7% seen once. The source is a female donor in good health. The V call is TRBV5-6, the J call TRBJ2-7; TRBD2 might be the D (6 bases). The CDR3: CASSRTGAYEQYF. CDR3 nucleotide sequence: TGTGCCAGCAGCCGGACGGGGGCCTACGAGCAGTACTTC.